The sequence of this TCR beta chain was determined in a study of CD8 T cells in ankylosing spondylitis. Overall study findings and caveats: A TCR beta motif of fewer than ten highly homologous variants seemed to mark ankylosing spondylitis blood. The authors found the disease-linked clones to be CD8+ and relatively rare in peripheral blood.

In the case of this clonotype: Its antigen remains unknown. A much larger clonotype is one base distant, so this may be a read error.

Each CDR3 protein is one row after TCRdb ran MiXCR on the 5' RACE reads. The sample has roughly 120,000 distinct CDR3 sequences, approximately 15% seen once; the top ten hold 3%. CDR3 size: 16 residues. Germline CDR1 is MDHEN and CDR2 is SYDVKM. The source of this sequence is a female donor with ankylosing spondylitis or in good health (not recorded which). The sample was blood, either unsorted or a sorted T cell fraction (not recorded which). The rearrangement links TRBV28 to TRBJ1-1; TRBD1 matches 8 bases. The CDR3 bases are TGTGCCAGCAGTTCCCCGACAGGGGCTAGTAATACTGCAGCTTTCTTT. As protein: CASSSPTGASNTAAFF.